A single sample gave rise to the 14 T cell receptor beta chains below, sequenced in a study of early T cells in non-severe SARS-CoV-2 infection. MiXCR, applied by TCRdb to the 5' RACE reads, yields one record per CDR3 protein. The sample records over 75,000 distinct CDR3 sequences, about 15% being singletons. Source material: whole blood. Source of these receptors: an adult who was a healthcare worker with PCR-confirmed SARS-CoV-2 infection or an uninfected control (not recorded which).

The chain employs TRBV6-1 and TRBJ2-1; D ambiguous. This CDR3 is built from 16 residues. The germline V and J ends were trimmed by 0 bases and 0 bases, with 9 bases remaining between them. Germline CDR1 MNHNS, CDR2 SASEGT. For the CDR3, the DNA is TGTGCCAGCAGTGAAGCGACCTTCGGCTCCTACAATGAGCAGTTCTTC. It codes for CASSEATFGSYNEQFF.

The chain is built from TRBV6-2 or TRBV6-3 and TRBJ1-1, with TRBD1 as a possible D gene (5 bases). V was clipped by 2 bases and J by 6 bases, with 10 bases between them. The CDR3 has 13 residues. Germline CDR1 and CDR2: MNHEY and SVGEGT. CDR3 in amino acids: CASSYRRGAEAFF. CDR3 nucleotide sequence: TGTGCCAGCAGTTACCGAAGGGGTGCTGAAGCTTTCTTT.

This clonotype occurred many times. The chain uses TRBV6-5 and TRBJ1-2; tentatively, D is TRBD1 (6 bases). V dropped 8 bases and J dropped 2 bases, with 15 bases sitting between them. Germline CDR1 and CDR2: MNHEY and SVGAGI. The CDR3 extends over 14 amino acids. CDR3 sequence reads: CASAKGGLNYGYTF. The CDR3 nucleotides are TGTGCCAGCGCAAAAGGGGGATTAAACTATGGCTACACCTTC.

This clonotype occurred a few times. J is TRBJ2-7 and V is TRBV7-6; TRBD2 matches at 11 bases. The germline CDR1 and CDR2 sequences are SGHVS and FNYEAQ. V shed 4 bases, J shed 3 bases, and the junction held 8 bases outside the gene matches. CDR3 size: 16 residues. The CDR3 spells CASSSGSGTSGYEQYF. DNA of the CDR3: TGTGCCAGCAGCTCCGGCTCCGGGACTAGCGGCTACGAGCAGTACTTC.

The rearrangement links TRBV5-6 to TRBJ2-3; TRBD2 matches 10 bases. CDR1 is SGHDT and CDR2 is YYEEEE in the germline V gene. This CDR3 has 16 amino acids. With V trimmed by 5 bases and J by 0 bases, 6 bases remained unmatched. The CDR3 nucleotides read TGTGCCAGCAGTCGCACGACTAGCGGGAGCACAGATACGCAGTATTTT. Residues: CASSRTTSGSTDTQYF.

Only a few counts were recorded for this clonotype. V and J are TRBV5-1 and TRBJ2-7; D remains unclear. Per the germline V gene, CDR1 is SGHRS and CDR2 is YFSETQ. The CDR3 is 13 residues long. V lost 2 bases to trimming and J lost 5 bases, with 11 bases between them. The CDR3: CASSFPNGNEQYF. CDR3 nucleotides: TGCGCCAGCAGCTTCCCCAATGGGAACGAGCAGTACTTC.

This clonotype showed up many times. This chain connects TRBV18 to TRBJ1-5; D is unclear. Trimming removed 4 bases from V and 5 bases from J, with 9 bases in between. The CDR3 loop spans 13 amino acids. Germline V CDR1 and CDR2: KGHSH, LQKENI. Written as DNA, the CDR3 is TGTGCCAGCTCACAAGGTTGGGATCAGCCCCAGCATTTT. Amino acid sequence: CASSQGWDQPQHF. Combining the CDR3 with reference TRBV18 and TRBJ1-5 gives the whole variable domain NAGVMQNPRHLVRRRGQEARLRCSPMKGHSHVYWYRQLPEEGLKFMVYLQKENIIDESGMPKERFSAEFPKEGPSILRIQQVVRGDSAAYFCASSQGWDQPQHFGDGTRLSIL.

Here the CDR3 reads CASSRIASSGELFF. Written as DNA, the CDR3 is TGTGCCAGCAGTCGGATAGCGAGCAGTGGGGAGCTGTTTTTT. The chain recombines TRBV12-3 or TRBV12-4 with TRBJ2-2; weak D call: TRBD2 (5 bases). The ends were cut back, 5 bases at V and 8 bases at J, with 15 bases in the middle. This CDR3 region has 14 residues.

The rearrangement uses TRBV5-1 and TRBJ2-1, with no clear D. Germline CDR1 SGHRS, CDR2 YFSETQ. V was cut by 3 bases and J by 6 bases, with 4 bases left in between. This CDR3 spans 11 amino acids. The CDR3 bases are TGCGCCAGCAGCTACCTCAATGAGCAGTTCTTC. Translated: CASSYLNEQFF. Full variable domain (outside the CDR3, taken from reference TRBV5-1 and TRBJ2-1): KAGVTQTPRYLIKTRGQQVTLSCSPISGHRSVSWYQQTPGQGLQFLFEYFSETQRNKGNFPGRFSGRQFSNSRSEMNVSTLELGDSALYLCASSYLNEQFFGPGTRLTVL.

The CDR3 coding sequence is TGTGCCAGTAGTAACCTAGCGGGAGGAAACAATGAGCAGTTCTTC. The encoded protein is CASSNLAGGNNEQFF. The chain carries TRBV19 and TRBJ2-1, with 11 nucleotides matching TRBD2. The CDR3 runs to 15 residues. With 4 bases clipped from V and 5 bases from J, the junction kept 4 bases outside the gene matches. Per germline, CDR1 LNHDA and CDR2 SQIVND (reference sequence).

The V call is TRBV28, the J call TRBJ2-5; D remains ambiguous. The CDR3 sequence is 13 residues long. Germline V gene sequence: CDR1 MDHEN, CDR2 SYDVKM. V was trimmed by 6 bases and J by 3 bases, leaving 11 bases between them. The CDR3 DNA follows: TGTGCCAGCAGCCCCCTTGGTGAAGAGACCCAGTACTTC. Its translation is CASSPLGEETQYF.

CDR3 DNA: TGCGCCAGCAGTCCAGCGGGAGCCTACGAGCAGTACTTC. Translated, it gives CASSPAGAYEQYF. The chain uses TRBV5-1 and TRBJ2-7, with 8 bases fitting TRBD2. CDR3 length equals 13 residues. Germline V lookup: CDR1 SGHRS, CDR2 YFSETQ. The trim removed 5 bases at V and 2 bases at J, leaving 3 bases unmatched.

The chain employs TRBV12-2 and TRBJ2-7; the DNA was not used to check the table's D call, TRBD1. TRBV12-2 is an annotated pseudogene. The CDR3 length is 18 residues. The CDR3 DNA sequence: TGTGCAAGTCGCTCCCCTGGGGGCAGGTGTCGAACCTCCTACGAGCAGTACTTC. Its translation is CASRSPGGRCRTSYEQYF.

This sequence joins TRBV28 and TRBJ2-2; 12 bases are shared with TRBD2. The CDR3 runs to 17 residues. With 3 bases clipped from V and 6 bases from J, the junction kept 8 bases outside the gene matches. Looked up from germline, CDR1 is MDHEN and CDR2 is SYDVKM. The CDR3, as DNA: TGTGCCAGCAGTTTTCTAGCGGGAGGGCCGGGTGCCGGGGAGCTGTTTTTT. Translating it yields CASSFLAGGPGAGELFF. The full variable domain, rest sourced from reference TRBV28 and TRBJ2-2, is DVKVTQSSRYLVKRTGEKVFLECVQDMDHENMFWYRQDPGLGLRLIYFSYDVKMKEKGDIPEGYSVSREKKERFSLILESASTNQTSMYLCASSFLAGGPGAGELFFGEGSRLTVL.